These 23 T cell receptor beta chains share one sample of origin, sequenced in a study of CD4 T cells in relation to SARS-CoV-2 and coronaviruses. The protocol was immunoSEQ multiplex PCR, while the TCRdb copy is restricted to in-frame clones and leaves out a portion. Of tens of thousands of clones listed, less than 80% are singletons. These receptors have no known antigen. The unexposed donors gave CD4+ T cells in about 2011-2018, prior to COVID-19. CD4+ T cells were isolated from the cells after nine to eleven days of culture. Input material: CD4+ T cells from PBMCs, cultured in vitro. Receptors were obtained from a human donor in good health.

The J gene is TRBJ2-7, the V gene TRBV5-6; D is possibly TRBD1 (5 bases). The CDR3 has 14 amino acids. Per the germline V gene, CDR1 is SGHDT and CDR2 is YYEEEE. Trimming removed 3 bases at V and 6 bases at J, with 16 bases between. The CDR3: CASSSKGYVLEQYF. CDR3 nucleotide sequence: TGTGCCAGCAGCTCGAAGGGGTACGTCCTCGAGCAGTACTTC.

The sample holds a few counts of this clone. The V and J genes are TRBV19 and TRBJ1-6; no clear D. The germline CDR1 and CDR2 sequences are LNHDA and SQIVND (reference sequence). The CDR3 is made up of 14 amino acids. Trimming shortened V by 3 bases and J by 5 bases, and 8 bases separated the two germline ends. DNA of the CDR3: TGTGCCAGTAGTATTGCAGAAGATAATTCACCCCTCCACTTT. Its translation is CASSIAEDNSPLHF.

The V and J genes are TRBV9 and TRBJ2-7; tentative D call: TRBD1 (6 bases). Trimming pared 4 bases from V and 0 bases from J, leaving 11 bases between. Germline values: CDR1 SGDLS, CDR2 YYNGEE. This CDR3 has 14 residues. Here the CDR3 reads CASSRGQASYEQYF. The CDR3 DNA sequence: TGTGCCAGCAGCCGGGGACAAGCCTCCTACGAGCAGTACTTC.

CDR3 region: CASRGAGGEETQYF. Here the CDR3 DNA reads TGTGCCAGCAGGGGAGCGGGGGGCGAAGAGACCCAGTACTTC. The chain has TRBV25-1 and TRBJ2-5; 9 bases map to TRBD2. The ends lost 6 bases at V and 3 bases at J; junction bases unmatched: 5. The CDR3 spans 14 residues. The germline gives CDR1 MGHDK, CDR2 SYGVNS.

J is TRBJ2-7 and V is TRBV11-2; possibly TRBD1 for D (5 bases). Germline CDR1 reads SGHAT; CDR2 reads FQNNGV. The CDR3 totals 13 residues. Trimming shortened V by 0 bases and J by 5 bases, and 8 bases separated the two germline ends. The CDR3 sequence: CASSLDRVNEQYF. The CDR3 DNA reads TGTGCCAGCAGCTTAGACAGGGTTAACGAGCAGTACTTC. Variable domain in full (rest from reference TRBV11-2 and TRBJ2-7): EAGVAQSPRYKIIEKRQSVAFWCNPISGHATLYWYQQILGQGPKLLIQFQNNGVVDDSQLPKDRFSAERLKGVDSTLKIQPAKLEDSAVYLCASSLDRVNEQYFGPGTRLTVT.

The V and J genes are TRBV4-2 and TRBJ1-6, with no clear D. Germline loops: CDR1 LGHNA, CDR2 YNFKEQ. Trimming removed 8 bases from V and 5 bases from J, with 13 bases in between. The CDR3 runs 14 residues. In DNA, the CDR3 is TGTGCCAGCTCGTGGCCCCGGGATAATTCACCCCTCCACTTT. This translates into CASSWPRDNSPLHF.

The V call is TRBV3-1 (or the pseudogene TRBV3-2), the J call TRBJ2-3; weak D call: TRBD2 (6 bases). V was cut by 1 base and J by 5 bases, with 16 bases left in between. This CDR3 contains 16 residues. Germline V gives CDR1 LGHDT, CDR2 YNNKEL (reference sequence). CDR3 DNA sequence: TGTGCCAGCAGCCAAGTGGGCGGGGATAGTGGAGATACGCAGTATTTT. It codes for CASSQVGGDSGDTQYF.

The gene calls are TRBV19 and TRBJ1-4; 8 bases fit TRBD1. This CDR3 is 16 amino acids long. Germline values: CDR1 LNHDA, CDR2 SQIVND (reference sequence). The V gene end was trimmed by 5 bases and the J gene end by 6 bases; junction bases not matched to a gene: 11. The CDR3: CASSPRTGNGDEKLFF. CDR3 coding DNA: TGTGCCAGTAGTCCCCGGACAGGGAACGGAGATGAAAAACTGTTTTTT.

This clone occurred a few times. The J gene is TRBJ2-7, the V gene TRBV29-1; 11 bases map to TRBD1. The CDR3 spans 13 residues. V shed 7 bases, J shed 2 bases, and the junction held 4 bases outside the gene matches. Germline lookup yields CDR1 SQVTM and CDR2 ANQGSEA. The CDR3 DNA sequence: TGCAGCGCGTCGGGACAGGGGGCCTACGAGCAGTACTTC. This codes for CSASGQGAYEQYF.

V and J are TRBV29-1 and TRBJ2-3; the match to TRBD2 covers 8 bases. Germline lookup yields CDR1 SQVTM and CDR2 ANQGSEA. Trimming removed 4 bases from V and 7 bases from J; junction bases left unmatched: 10. The length of the CDR3 is 14 residues. CDR3 DNA: TGCAGCGTTGCGTCAAGCGGGGGCTGGAATACGCAGTATTTT. Amino acids: CSVASSGGWNTQYF.

The chain links TRBV19 to TRBJ1-2; possibly TRBD1 for D (6 bases). Trimming cost V 1 base and J 2 bases, with 11 bases left between them. The CDR3 is 15 amino acids. Germline CDR1 is LNHDA and CDR2 is SQIVND (reference sequence). The DNA for the CDR3 is TGTGCCAGTAGTATAGCGGGGGGCGCGAACTATGGCTACACCTTC. Protein: CASSIAGGANYGYTF. Based on the CDR3 plus reference TRBV19 and TRBJ1-2, the full variable domain is DGGITQSPKYLFRKEGQNVTLSCEQNLNHDAMYWYRQDPGQGLRLIYYSQIVNDFQKGDIAEGYSVSREKKESFPLTVTSAQKNPTAFYLCASSIAGGANYGYTFGSGTRLTVV.

The rearrangement joins TRBV5-5 to TRBJ2-3; D is undetermined. CDR1 is SGHKS and CDR2 is YYEKEE in the germline V gene (reference sequence). The CDR3 runs to 13 residues. Trimming left V 2 bases short and J 2 bases short, with 6 bases between. CDR3 sequence: CASSLTATDTQYF. CDR3 DNA sequence: TGTGCCAGCAGCTTAACAGCCACAGATACGCAGTATTTT.

The rearrangement uses TRBV18 and TRBJ1-1; 11 bases line up with TRBD1. Germline V CDR1 and CDR2: KGHSH, LQKENI. V shed 3 bases, J shed 4 bases, and the junction held 10 bases outside the gene matches. The CDR3 consists of 17 residues. This CDR3 reads CASSPTPDRGRVTEAFF. CDR3 bases: TGTGCCAGCTCACCTACCCCGGACAGGGGGCGGGTCACTGAAGCTTTCTTT.

The chain employs TRBV5-4 and TRBJ2-7; no definite D call. Germline V lookup: CDR1 SGHNT, CDR2 YYREEE (reference sequence). Trimming shortened V by 2 bases and J by 2 bases, and 14 bases separated the two germline ends. This CDR3 comprises 15 residues. CDR3 coding DNA: TGTGCCAGCAGCTTCCTCTCTCCGGAAACCTACGAGCAGTACTTC. Its protein product is CASSFLSPETYEQYF.

V and J are TRBV4-3 and TRBJ2-1, with 11 positions matching TRBD2. V trimming: 4 bases; J trimming: 10 bases; junction bases outside the gene matches: 9. Germline lookup yields CDR1 LGHNA and CDR2 YSLEER. The CDR3 contains 15 residues. The CDR3 DNA is TGCGCCAGCAGCCTCGGGACTAGCGGCCAGGAGGAGCAGTTCTTC. Translating gives CASSLGTSGQEEQFF.

This clone came up a few times. The chain carries TRBV6-4 and TRBJ2-6; 7 bases are shared with TRBD1. The V segment lost 6 bases and the J segment 0 bases; nucleotides outside the gene matches: 5. Germline CDR1 MRHNA, CDR2 SNTAGT. The CDR3 covers 16 residues. CDR3 DNA: TGTGCCAGCAGCATAACAGGGGACTCTGGGGCCAACGTCCTGACTTTC. This gives the protein CASSITGDSGANVLTF.

This clone was counted only a few times. The genes are TRBV5-6 and TRBJ1-5; TRBD1 aligns across 7 bases. The CDR3 extends over 14 amino acids. Germline lookup yields CDR1 SGHDT and CDR2 YYEEEE. The trim removed 3 bases at V and 5 bases at J, leaving 5 bases unmatched. CDR3 residues: CASSSGGRDQPQHF. Written as DNA, the CDR3 is TGTGCCAGCAGCTCAGGGGGACGGGATCAGCCCCAGCATTTT.

The chain combines TRBV4-3 with TRBJ2-5; maybe TRBD2 (6 bases). Germline V gene data show CDR1 as LGHNA and CDR2 as YSLEER. V gave up 0 bases and J gave up 13 bases, with 15 bases separating them. The CDR3 consists of 13 residues. The CDR3 loop reads CASSQERRGLLYF. The CDR3 DNA sequence: TGCGCCAGCAGCCAAGAGCGACGGGGACTCCTGTACTTC.

V gene TRBV29-1 combines with J gene TRBJ1-4; 9 positions match TRBD1. Unmatched junction bases numbered 17, after V lost 4 bases and J lost 5 bases. This CDR3 is built from 18 residues. CDR1 and CDR2 from the germline V gene are SQVTM and ANQGSEA. The CDR3, as DNA: TGCAGCGTTGGGAACCGGACAGGGGTGATTCCCATAAATGAAAAACTGTTTTTT. The encoded protein is CSVGNRTGVIPINEKLFF.

The chain recombines TRBV27 with TRBJ2-2; perhaps D is TRBD1 or TRBD2 (5 bases each). The CDR3 length is 15 residues. The germline V gene encodes CDR1 MNHEY and CDR2 SMNVEV (reference sequence). V was pared by 6 bases and J by 4 bases, with 15 bases between. CDR3 sequence reads: CASSPWGIGTGELFF. The CDR3 DNA sequence: TGTGCCAGCAGCCCGTGGGGGATCGGCACCGGGGAGCTGTTTTTT.

The J gene is TRBJ2-5, the V gene TRBV25-1, with 10 positions matching TRBD1. Unmatched junction bases numbered 2, after V lost 3 bases and J lost 4 bases. This CDR3 comprises 14 residues. Looked up from germline, CDR1 is MGHDK and CDR2 is SYGVNS. This CDR3 is CASSDGQGGETQYF. The CDR3, as DNA: TGTGCCAGCAGTGATGGACAGGGGGGAGAGACCCAGTACTTC.

CDR3 loop: CASSPLEQGLGTEAFF. The CDR3 DNA sequence: TGTGCCAGCTCACCACTGGAACAGGGGTTAGGAACTGAAGCTTTCTTT. The chain uses TRBV18 and TRBJ1-1, with 7 bases identical to TRBD1. With 1 base clipped from V and 5 bases from J, the junction kept 10 bases outside the gene matches. The germline V gene encodes CDR1 KGHSH and CDR2 LQKENI. The CDR3 has 16 amino acids.

DNA of the CDR3: TGTGCCAGCAGCTTATACGGGGACAGGGACACTGAAGCTTTCTTT. As protein: CASSLYGDRDTEAFF. This chain joins TRBV7-9 and TRBJ1-1; 9 positions match TRBD1. The CDR3 totals 15 residues. The V gene's germline CDR1 is SEHNR and CDR2 FQNEAQ (reference sequence). The J segment lost 3 bases and the V segment lost 2 bases, leaving 4 bases of the junction unmatched.